The 10 T cell receptor beta chains below were found in one sample sequenced in a study of CD8+ T cells in alopecia areata. The treatment here: oral pan-JAK inhibitor, 5-10 mg twice daily. Following RNA extraction, reverse transcription yielded cDNA that acted as the sequencing template. Repertoires were generated with immunoSEQ multiplex PCR, while TCRdb's copy carries only in-frame clones and drops some. The data contain about 200,000 clones, 55% to 70% of them seen just once; the ten biggest clones take up 5.5%. The sample in question was CD4+ T cells sorted from blood, obtained at week 24, from a patient treated with tofacitinib. These receptors were collected from a human donor with alopecia areata.

V and J are TRBV9 and TRBJ1-5; perhaps TRBD1 as D (5 bases). Germline values: CDR1 SGDLS, CDR2 YYNGEE. This CDR3 has 15 residues. Between the trimmed V and J ends, which lost 0 bases and 2 bases, there was a span of 9 bases. For the CDR3, the DNA is TGTGCCAGCAGCGTAGGCGGGGGAGGCAATCAGCCCCAGCATTTT. Its translation is CASSVGGGGNQPQHF.

The rearrangement uses TRBV9 and TRBJ2-7; 10 positions agree with TRBD1. V shed 3 bases and J 4 bases; nucleotides not matched to a gene: 4. Germline V lookup: CDR1 SGDLS, CDR2 YYNGEE. The CDR3 is 14 residues long. CDR3 amino acids: CASSARDRGYEQYF. In nucleotides, the CDR3 is TGTGCCAGCAGCGCGCGGGACAGGGGTTACGAGCAGTACTTC.

The rearrangement links TRBV6-5 to TRBJ2-2; 8 positions match TRBD2. Germline V gene sequence: CDR1 MNHEY, CDR2 SVGAGI. V lost 6 bases and J lost 6; bases outside the gene matches: 9. The CDR3 is 15 amino acids. CDR3: CASRLKLAVPGELFF. The CDR3 region has the DNA TGTGCCAGCAGACTTAAACTAGCGGTCCCCGGGGAGCTGTTTTTT.

This chain joins TRBV30 and TRBJ2-7; 8 bases fit TRBD2. Trimming cost V 0 bases and J 6 bases; bases outside gene matches: 7. The CDR3 spans 14 residues. Per the germline V gene, CDR1 is GTSNPN and CDR2 is SVGIG (reference sequence). The CDR3 loop reads CAWSVQAGVGEQYF. The CDR3 coding sequence is TGTGCCTGGAGTGTCCAAGCGGGAGTGGGCGAGCAGTACTTC.

This clone was found a few times. The J gene is TRBJ2-5, the V gene TRBV7-2; 11 nucleotides line up with TRBD2. Trimming cost V 6 bases and J 3 bases; bases outside gene matches: 0. The CDR3 contains 13 residues. The germline gives CDR1 SGHTA, CDR2 FQGNSA. This CDR3 is CASRLAGEETQYF. CDR3 in DNA: TGTGCCAGCAGACTAGCGGGGGAAGAGACCCAGTACTTC.

The J gene is TRBJ2-5, the V gene TRBV5-1; D not resolved. Germline V gene sequence: CDR1 SGHRS, CDR2 YFSETQ. V shed 5 bases and J shed 5 bases, with 13 bases lying between them. This CDR3 is 13 amino acids long. The CDR3 region has the DNA TGCGCCAGCAGTAAAAATATCGAGGAGACCCAGTACTTC. Translation gives CASSKNIEETQYF.

The chain joins TRBV29-1 to TRBJ1-2; D is unresolved. V gave up 7 bases and J gave up 0 bases, with 9 bases separating them. The CDR3 consists of 12 residues. Germline lookup yields CDR1 SQVTM and CDR2 ANQGSEA. CDR3 DNA: TGCAGCGGTTATCTAGCTAACTATGGCTACACCTTC. It is translated as CSGYLANYGYTF. The complete variable domain, with remaining parts taken from reference TRBV29-1 and TRBJ1-2, reads SAVISQKPSRDICQRGTSLTIQCQVDSQVTMMFWYRQQPGQSLTLIATANQGSEATYESGFVIDKFPISRPNLTFSTLTVSNMSPEDSSIYLCSGYLANYGYTFGSGTRLTVV.

J is TRBJ2-5 and V is TRBV5-6, with 7 nucleotides matching TRBD2. The CDR3 length is 15 residues. V shed 2 bases, J shed 5 bases, and the junction held 9 bases outside the gene matches. Germline CDR1 SGHDT, CDR2 YYEEEE. The CDR3 DNA follows: TGTGCCAGCAGCTTTGGATTCGGGAGGAGGGAGACCCAGTACTTC. As protein: CASSFGFGRRETQYF.

The V and J genes are TRBV7-2 and TRBJ1-2; TRBD1 aligns across 7 bases. CDR1 is SGHTA, CDR2 FQGNSA, per germline. With V trimmed by 4 bases and J by 8 bases, 13 bases remained unmatched. The CDR3 has 15 amino acids. The CDR3 coding sequence is TGTGCCAGCAGCTGGGTCAACAGGGGATCTGTGGGCTACACCTTC. Translating gives CASSWVNRGSVGYTF.

This chain connects TRBV4-3 to TRBJ2-1; 7 bases align to TRBD1. V was clipped by 0 bases and J by 6 bases; unmatched bases: 5. This CDR3 has 15 residues. CDR1 is LGHNA, CDR2 YSLEER, per germline. CDR3 sequence reads: CASSQETQGVNEQFF. For the CDR3, the DNA is TGCGCCAGCAGCCAAGAAACCCAGGGGGTCAATGAGCAGTTCTTC.